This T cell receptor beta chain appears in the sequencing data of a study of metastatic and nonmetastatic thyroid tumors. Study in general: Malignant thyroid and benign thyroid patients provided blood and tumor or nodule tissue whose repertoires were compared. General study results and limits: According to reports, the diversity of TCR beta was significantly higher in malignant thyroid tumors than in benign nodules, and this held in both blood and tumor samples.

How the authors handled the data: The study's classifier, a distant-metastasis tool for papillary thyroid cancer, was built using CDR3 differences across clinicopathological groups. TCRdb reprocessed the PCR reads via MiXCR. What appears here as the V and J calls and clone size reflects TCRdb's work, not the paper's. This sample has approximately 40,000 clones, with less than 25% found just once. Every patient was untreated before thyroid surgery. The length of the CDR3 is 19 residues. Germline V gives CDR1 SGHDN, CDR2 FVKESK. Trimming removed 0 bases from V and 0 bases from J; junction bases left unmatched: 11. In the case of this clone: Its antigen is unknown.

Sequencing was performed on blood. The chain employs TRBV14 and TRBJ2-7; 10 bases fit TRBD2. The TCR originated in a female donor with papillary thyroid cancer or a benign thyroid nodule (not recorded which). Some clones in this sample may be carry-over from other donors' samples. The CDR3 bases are TGTGCCAGCAGCCAAGAATGGGGACTAGCGTGCTATAGCTCCTACGAGCAGTACTTC. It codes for CASSQEWGLACYSSYEQYF. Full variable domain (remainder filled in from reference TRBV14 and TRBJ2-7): EAGVTQFPSHSVIEKGQTVTLRCDPISGHDNLYWYRRVMGKEIKFLLHFVKESKQDESGMPNNRFLAERTGGTYSTLKVQPAELEDSGVYFCASSQEWGLACYSSYEQYFGPGTRLTVT.